What follows are 19 T cell receptor beta chains derived from one specimen sequenced in a study of T cell changes during pregnancy in multiple sclerosis. The assay was immunoSEQ multiplex PCR, and TCRdb's table has in-frame clones only and misses some. This repertoire shows approximately 40,000 clones, 88% found once; its top ten account for over 4%. Material: peripheral blood, obtained in the first trimester of pregnancy. These receptors were collected from a female donor in good health, enrolled as a control in a pregnancy study.

This clone was recorded a few times. CDR3 residues: CASSPPTGYNSPLHF. The CDR3 DNA reads as TGTGCCAGCAGCCCCCCAACAGGGTATAATTCACCCCTCCACTTT. The rearrangement uses TRBV7-2 and TRBJ1-6; tentatively, D is TRBD1 (6 bases). The ends were cut back, 5 bases at V and 4 bases at J, with 12 bases in the middle. This CDR3 contains 15 residues. Germline V gene lookup returns CDR1 SGHTA and CDR2 FQGNSA.

The chain recombines TRBV27 with TRBJ2-5; D gene unclear. V was trimmed by 1 base and J by 5 bases, leaving 26 bases between them. The germline CDR1 and CDR2 sequences are MNHEY and SMNVEV (reference sequence). This CDR3 is 19 amino acids long. The CDR3 is CASSLLPLPSQKLRETQYF. CDR3 coding DNA: TGTGCCAGCAGTTTATTACCTCTGCCGAGTCAGAAACTAAGGGAGACCCAGTACTTC.

The V and J genes are TRBV6-5 and TRBJ2-5; 11 bases are a match to TRBD2. Germline CDR1 is MNHEY and CDR2 is SVGAGI. CDR3 length: 14 amino acids. The junction had 2 bases not matched to a gene; V was cut back by 4 bases and J by 4 bases. CDR3 nucleotide sequence: TGTGCCAGCAGTTTAGCGGGGGGGGGAGAGACCCAGTACTTC. Encoded protein: CASSLAGGGETQYF.

This clone was seen many times. The rearrangement links TRBV19 to TRBJ1-2; 10 bases match TRBD1. This CDR3 comprises 14 residues. CDR1 and CDR2 (germline): LNHDA, SQIVND (reference sequence). V lost 8 bases and J lost 2; bases outside the gene matches: 5. The CDR3 bases are TGTGCCAGTGGTGACAGGGGGCGGAACTATGGCTACACCTTC. This codes for CASGDRGRNYGYTF.

The chain joins TRBV7-2 to TRBJ2-7; TRBD1 matches at 8 bases. The CDR3 is 15 amino acids. The V gene's germline CDR1 is SGHTA and CDR2 FQGNSA. The J segment lost 5 bases and the V segment lost 3 bases, leaving 9 bases of the junction unmatched. For the CDR3, the DNA is TGTGCCAGCAGCTTTAATCAGGGGGCGGCTAACGAGCAGTACTTC. Protein: CASSFNQGAANEQYF. Combining the CDR3 with reference TRBV7-2 and TRBJ2-7 gives the whole variable domain GAGVSQSPSNKVTEKGKDVELRCDPISGHTALYWYRQSLGQGLEFLIYFQGNSAPDKSGLPSDRFSAERTGGSVSTLTIQRTQQEDSAVYLCASSFNQGAANEQYFGPGTRLTVT.

The V gene is TRBV27, the J gene TRBJ1-2; D possibly corresponds to TRBD1 (6 bases). The ends were cut back, 4 bases at V and 2 bases at J, with 11 bases in the middle. The germline V gene has CDR1 MNHEY and CDR2 SMNVEV (reference sequence). This CDR3 is built from 14 residues. The CDR3 loop is CASSSLTGNYGYTF. The CDR3 DNA reads as TGTGCCAGCAGTTCCCTCACAGGGAACTATGGCTACACCTTC.

The V and J genes are TRBV11-2 and TRBJ1-5; the D is unclear. V lost 0 bases to trimming and J lost 0 bases, with 6 bases between them. CDR3 length equals 15 residues. Germline loops: CDR1 SGHAT, CDR2 FQNNGV. The CDR3 reads CASSLEWSSNQPQHF. The CDR3 DNA sequence: TGTGCCAGCAGCTTAGAATGGAGTAGCAATCAGCCCCAGCATTTT.

This chain uses TRBV6-4 with TRBJ2-7, with D possibly matching TRBD1 (6 bases). Germline V gene sequence: CDR1 MRHNA, CDR2 SNTAGT. The CDR3 is made up of 13 amino acids. V shed 5 bases and J shed 6 bases, with 14 bases lying between them. CDR3 in DNA: TGTGCCAGCAGTCAAGCCAGGGGCGGCGAGCAGTACTTC. Protein sequence: CASSQARGGEQYF.

The rearrangement uses TRBV6-1 and TRBJ1-5, with no clear D. Trimming removed 2 bases at V and 4 bases at J, with 6 bases between. Per germline, CDR1 MNHNS and CDR2 SASEGT. The CDR3 is 13 amino acids. CDR3 protein: CASSERGNQPQHF. The CDR3 coding sequence is TGTGCCAGCAGTGAACGCGGTAATCAGCCCCAGCATTTT.

A few counts support this clone. The chain recombines TRBV27 with TRBJ1-5, with TRBD1 as a possible D gene (6 bases). The germline CDR1 and CDR2 sequences are MNHEY and SMNVEV (reference sequence). This CDR3 has 14 residues. Trimming took off 2 bases at V and 1 base at J, with 6 bases between the two ends. The DNA of the CDR3 is TGTGCCAGCAGTTTACAGGGGAGCAATCAGCCCCAGCATTTT. Protein sequence: CASSLQGSNQPQHF.

The chain links TRBV6-5 to TRBJ2-7; 7 bases map to TRBD2. The junction had 5 bases not matched to a gene; V was cut back by 0 bases and J by 0 bases. CDR1 MNHEY and CDR2 SVGAGI come from the germline V gene. The length of the CDR3 is 16 residues. Written as DNA, the CDR3 is TGTGCCAGCAGTTACTCGCTAGCGGACTCCTCCTACGAGCAGTACTTC. Translation gives CASSYSLADSSYEQYF.

This clone was seen once. The rearrangement joins TRBV18 to TRBJ2-1; 7 bases align to TRBD2. The V gene end was trimmed by 2 bases and the J gene end by 3 bases; junction bases not matched to a gene: 10. This CDR3 region has 17 residues. CDR1 and CDR2 from the germline V gene are KGHSH and LQKENI. The CDR3 nucleotides read TGTGCCAGCTCACCAACGGGATACGAGCGGGGCTACAATGAGCAGTTCTTC. Translating gives CASSPTGYERGYNEQFF.

The chain couples TRBV11-2 to TRBJ1-2, with D maybe TRBD1 (5 bases). There are 14 residues in the CDR3. CDR1 is SGHAT, CDR2 FQNNGV, per germline. The V end lost 2 bases, the J end lost 7 bases, and 14 bases lay between the germline ends. As DNA, the CDR3 is TGTGCCAGCAGCTTAATAAGGGGTTTAGGTGGCTACACCTTC. It encodes CASSLIRGLGGYTF.

V and J are TRBV6-1 and TRBJ2-7, with D tentatively TRBD1 (5 bases). Germline V lookup: CDR1 MNHNS, CDR2 SASEGT. The CDR3 extends over 15 amino acids. The V end was cut by 1 base, the J end by 0 bases, with 10 bases between. As DNA, the CDR3 is TGTGCCAGCAGTGAAGGTGGGGCTAGCTCCTACGAGCAGTACTTC. As protein: CASSEGGASSYEQYF.

The chain uses TRBV30 and TRBJ2-1; 12 positions agree with TRBD2. The germline V gene encodes CDR1 GTSNPN and CDR2 SVGIG (reference sequence). The J segment lost 9 bases and the V segment lost 5 bases, leaving 11 bases of the junction unmatched. The CDR3 contains 15 residues. CDR3 amino acids: CAWDPTSGSRGEQFF. The CDR3 nucleotides are TGTGCCTGGGACCCGACTAGCGGGAGTAGAGGTGAGCAGTTCTTC.

The chain combines TRBV18 with TRBJ2-2; 9 bases align to TRBD2. CDR1 and CDR2 from the germline V gene are KGHSH and LQKENI. Unmatched junction bases numbered 6, after V lost 3 bases and J lost 4 bases. The CDR3 is made up of 16 amino acids. The CDR3 protein is CASSPASGEITGELFF. In nucleotides, the CDR3 is TGTGCCAGCTCACCGGCTAGCGGGGAAATCACCGGGGAGCTGTTTTTT.

The rearrangement joins TRBV15 to TRBJ1-2; a possible D gene is TRBD1 (6 bases). The germline gives CDR1 LNHNV, CDR2 YYDKDF (reference sequence). The CDR3 runs 17 residues. V shed 0 bases and J shed 7 bases, with 21 bases lying between them. The DNA for the CDR3 is TGTGCCACCAGCAGAGATGGGGTCTTGCGGGGGGCATCTGGCTACACCTTC. The encoded protein is CATSRDGVLRGASGYTF.

This rearrangement joins TRBV4-2 to TRBJ2-3; a weak D match, TRBD1 (5 bases). CDR3 length equals 15 residues. The ends were cut back, 0 bases at V and 2 bases at J, with 9 bases in the middle. Germline V gene data show CDR1 as LGHNA and CDR2 as YNFKEQ. The CDR3: CASSQDPGNTDTQYF. CDR3 DNA: TGTGCCAGCAGCCAAGATCCAGGGAACACAGATACGCAGTATTTT.

This clone was detected only once. The chain combines TRBV9 with TRBJ1-2, with 9 bases identical to TRBD1. The germline V gene encodes CDR1 SGDLS and CDR2 YYNGEE. J lost 6 bases, V lost 6 bases, and 18 bases had no gene match. The CDR3 covers 17 residues. The CDR3 loop reads CASTPRTGVARGDGYTF. Written as DNA, the CDR3 is TGTGCCAGCACCCCTCGGACAGGGGTGGCCCGGGGTGATGGCTACACCTTC.